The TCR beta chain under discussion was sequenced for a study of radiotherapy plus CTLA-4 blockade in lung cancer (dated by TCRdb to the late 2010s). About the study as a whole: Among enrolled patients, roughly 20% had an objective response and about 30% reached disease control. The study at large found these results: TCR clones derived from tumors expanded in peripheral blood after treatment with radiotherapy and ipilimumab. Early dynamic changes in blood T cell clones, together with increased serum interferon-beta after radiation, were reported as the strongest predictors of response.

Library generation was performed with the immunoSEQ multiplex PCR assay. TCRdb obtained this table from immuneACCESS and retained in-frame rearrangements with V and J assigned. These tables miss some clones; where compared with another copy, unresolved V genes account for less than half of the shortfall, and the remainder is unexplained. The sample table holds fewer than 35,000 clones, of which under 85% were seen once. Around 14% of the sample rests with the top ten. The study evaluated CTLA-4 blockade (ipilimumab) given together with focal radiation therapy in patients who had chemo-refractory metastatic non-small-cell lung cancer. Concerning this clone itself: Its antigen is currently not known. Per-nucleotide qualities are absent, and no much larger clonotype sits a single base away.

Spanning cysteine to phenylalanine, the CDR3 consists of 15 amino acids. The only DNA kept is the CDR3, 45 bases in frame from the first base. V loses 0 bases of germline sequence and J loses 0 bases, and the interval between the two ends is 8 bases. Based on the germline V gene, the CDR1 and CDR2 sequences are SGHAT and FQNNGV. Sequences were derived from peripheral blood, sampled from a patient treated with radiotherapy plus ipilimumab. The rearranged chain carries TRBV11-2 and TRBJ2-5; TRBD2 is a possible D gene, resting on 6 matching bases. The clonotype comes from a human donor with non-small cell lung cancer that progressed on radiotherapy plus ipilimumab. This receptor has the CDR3 CASSLDRGNQETQYF. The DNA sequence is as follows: TGTGCCAGCAGCTTAGATCGCGGGAACCAAGAGACCCAGTACTTC.